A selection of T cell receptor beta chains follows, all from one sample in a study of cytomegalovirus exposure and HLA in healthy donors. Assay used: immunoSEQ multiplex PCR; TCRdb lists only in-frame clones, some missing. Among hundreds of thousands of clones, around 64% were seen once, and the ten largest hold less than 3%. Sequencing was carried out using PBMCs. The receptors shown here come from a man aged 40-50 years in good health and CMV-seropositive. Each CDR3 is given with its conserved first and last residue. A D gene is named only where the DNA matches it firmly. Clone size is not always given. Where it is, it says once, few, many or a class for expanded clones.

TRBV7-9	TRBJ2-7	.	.	CASSLPGLYEQYF	TGTGCCAGCAGCTTACCAGGACTCTACGAGCAGTACTTC
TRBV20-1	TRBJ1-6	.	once	CSARSGSPLHF	TGCAGTGCTAGGTCGGGTTCACCCCTCCACTTT
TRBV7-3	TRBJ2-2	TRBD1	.	CASSAYRGLGGELFF	TGTGCCAGCAGCGCCTACAGGGGGCTTGGCGGGGAGCTGTTTTTT
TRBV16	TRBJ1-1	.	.	CASSKTVNTEAFF	TGTGCCAGCAGCAAGACAGTGAACACTGAAGCTTTCTTT
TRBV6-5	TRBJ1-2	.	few	CASSYSQGSYGYTF	TGTGCCAGCAGTTACTCGCAGGGAAGCTATGGCTACACCTTC
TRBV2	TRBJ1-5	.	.	CASAGGGGNSNQPQHF	TGTGCCAGCGCCGGCGGGGGGGGGAATAGCAATCAGCCCCAGCATTTT
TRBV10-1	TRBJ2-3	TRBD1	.	CASRATGELDTQYF	TGCGCCAGCAGGGCGACAGGGGAGTTAGATACGCAGTATTTT
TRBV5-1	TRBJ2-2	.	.	CASSLRRTANTGELFF	TGCGCCAGCAGCTTGCGAAGGACAGCAAACACCGGGGAGCTGTTTTTT
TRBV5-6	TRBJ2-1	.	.	CASSLGRGYNEQFF	TGTGCCAGCAGCTTGGGACGGGGGTACAATGAGCAGTTCTTC
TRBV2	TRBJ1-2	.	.	CASSDTLDTHYGYTF	TGTGCCAGCAGTGATACTCTTGACACTCACTATGGCTACACCTTC
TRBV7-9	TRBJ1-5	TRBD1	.	CASSSYRGWGNQPQHF	TGTGCCAGCAGCTCCTACAGGGGATGGGGCAATCAGCCCCAGCATTTT
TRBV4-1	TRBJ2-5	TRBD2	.	CASSRTSGGVIETQYF	TGCGCCAGCAGCCGCACTAGCGGGGGGGTGATAGAGACCCAGTACTTC
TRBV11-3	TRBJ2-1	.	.	CASSLTGSSYEQFF	TGTGCCAGCAGCTTAACCGGGTCGTCCTATGAGCAGTTCTTC
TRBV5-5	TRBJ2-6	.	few	CASSLGQGGSGANVLTF	TGTGCCAGCAGCTTGGGGCAGGGAGGCTCTGGGGCCAACGTCCTGACTTTC
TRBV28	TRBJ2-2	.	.	CASSRGTNTGELFF	TGTGCCAGCAGTCGAGGGACGAACACCGGGGAGCTGTTTTTT
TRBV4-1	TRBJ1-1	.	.	CASSQGPLYRDRNTEAFF	TGCGCCAGCAGCCAAGGCCCCCTTTACAGGGACCGGAACACTGAAGCTTTCTTT
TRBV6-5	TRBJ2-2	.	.	CASSYGDGGNTGELFF	TGTGCCAGCAGTTACGGAGACGGGGGTAACACCGGGGAGCTGTTTTTT
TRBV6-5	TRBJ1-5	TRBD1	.	CASSRDRTQPQHF	TGTGCCAGCAGTCGGGACAGGACTCAGCCCCAGCATTTT
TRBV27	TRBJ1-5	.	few	CASSPSLEATLNQPQHF	TGTGCCAGCAGCCCCTCGTTAGAGGCAACTCTGAATCAGCCCCAGCATTTT
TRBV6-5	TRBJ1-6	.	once	CASHTESSSPLHF	TGTGCCAGCCATACAGAAAGCTCTTCACCCCTCCACTTT
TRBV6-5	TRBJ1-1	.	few	CASSYLSGRSNTEAFF	TGTGCCAGCAGTTACTTGTCAGGGCGGTCGAACACTGAAGCTTTCTTT
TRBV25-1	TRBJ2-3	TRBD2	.	CASRDSGGTDTQYF	TGTGCCAGCAGGGATAGCGGGGGCACAGATACGCAGTATTTT
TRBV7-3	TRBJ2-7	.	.	CASSLGHQNEQYF	TGTGCCAGCAGCTTAGGACACCAAAACGAGCAGTACTTC
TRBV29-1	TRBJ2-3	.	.	CSVEDFAGGPDTQYF	TGCAGCGTTGAAGATTTTGCCGGGGGGCCGGATACGCAGTATTTT
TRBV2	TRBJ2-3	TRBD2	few	CASARGTRAQYF	TGTGCCAGCGCGCGTGGGACTAGGGCGCAGTATTTT
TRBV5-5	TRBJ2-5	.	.	CASSLRVRETQYF	TGTGCCAGCAGCTTACGGGTCAGAGAGACCCAGTACTTC
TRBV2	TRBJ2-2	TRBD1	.	CASSYRTGGTGELFF	TGTGCCAGCAGTTATCGGACAGGGGGGACCGGGGAGCTGTTTTTT
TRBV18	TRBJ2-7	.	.	CASSPSSVPYEQYF	TGTGCCAGCTCACCGTCGTCGGTCCCCTACGAGCAGTACTTC
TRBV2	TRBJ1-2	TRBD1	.	CASREDRGPVYGYTF	TGTGCCAGCAGGGAGGACAGGGGGCCGGTGTATGGCTACACCTTC
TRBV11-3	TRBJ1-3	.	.	CASMSVPGNTIYF	TGTGCCAGCATGTCGGTCCCAGGAAACACCATATATTTT
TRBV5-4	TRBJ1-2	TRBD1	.	CASSLGTGHGYTF	TGTGCCAGCAGCCTCGGGACAGGGCATGGCTACACCTTC
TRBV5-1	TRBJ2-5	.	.	CASSILATQYF	TGCGCCAGCAGCATACTTGCGACCCAGTACTTC
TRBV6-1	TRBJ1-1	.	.	CASSPIPSVRTEAFF	TGTGCCAGCAGTCCGATACCCAGCGTGCGCACTGAAGCTTTCTTT
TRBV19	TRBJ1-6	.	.	CASSPWEGRSRISPLHF	TGTGCCAGTAGTCCGTGGGAGGGAAGGTCCAGAATCTCACCCCTCCACTTT
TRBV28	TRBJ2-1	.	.	CASSYRDEQFF	TGTGCCAGCAGTTACCGGGATGAGCAGTTCTTC
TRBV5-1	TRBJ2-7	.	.	CAWVEGRSYEQYF	TGCGCGTGGGTAGAGGGGAGGAGCTACGAGCAGTACTTC
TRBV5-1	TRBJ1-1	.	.	CASKSGGTEAFF	TGCGCCAGCAAGTCGGGTGGCACTGAAGCTTTCTTT
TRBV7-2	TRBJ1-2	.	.	CASSLDRFDGYTF	TGTGCCAGCAGCTTAGACAGGTTCGATGGCTACACCTTC
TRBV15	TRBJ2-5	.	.	CATSRRDTSGQETQYF	TGTGCCACCAGCAGAAGGGACACTTCGGGGCAAGAGACCCAGTACTTC
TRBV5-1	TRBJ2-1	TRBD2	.	CASSPGPSGGYNEQFF	TGCGCCAGCAGCCCTGGACCTAGCGGGGGTTACAATGAGCAGTTCTTC
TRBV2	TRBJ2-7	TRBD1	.	CASSLPQGYVEQYF	TGTGCCAGCAGTTTACCACAGGGGTACGTCGAGCAGTACTTC
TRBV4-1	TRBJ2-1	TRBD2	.	CASSQVAGGYNEQFF	TGCGCCAGCAGCCAAGTGGCGGGGGGATACAATGAGCAGTTCTTC
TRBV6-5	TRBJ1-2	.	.	CASRRTSDYGYTF	TGTGCCAGCCGGCGGACTTCTGACTATGGCTACACCTTC
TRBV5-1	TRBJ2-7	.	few	CASKGESYEQYF	TGCGCCAGCAAAGGAGAATCCTACGAGCAGTACTTC
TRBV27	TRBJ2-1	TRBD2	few	CASGRPGGNEQFF	TGTGCCAGCGGCCGACCCGGGGGGAATGAGCAGTTCTTC
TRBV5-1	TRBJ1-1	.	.	CASSAGTEAFF	TGCGCCAGCAGCGCGGGCACTGAAGCTTTCTTT